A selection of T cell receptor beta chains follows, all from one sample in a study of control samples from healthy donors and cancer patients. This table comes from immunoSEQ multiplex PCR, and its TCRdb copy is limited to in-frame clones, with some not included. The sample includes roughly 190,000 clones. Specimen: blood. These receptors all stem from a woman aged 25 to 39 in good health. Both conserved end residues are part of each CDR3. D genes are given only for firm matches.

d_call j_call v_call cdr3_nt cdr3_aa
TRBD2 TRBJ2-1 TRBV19 TGTGCCAGTAGCAGGACTAGCGGGACTCGGAACAATGAGCAGTTCTTC CASSRTSGTRNNEQFF
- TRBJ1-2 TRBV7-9 TGTGCCAGCAGCTTATTTGCAAGCTATGGCTACACCTTC CASSLFASYGYTF
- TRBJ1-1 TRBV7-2 TGTGCCAGCAGCTTAAGAGGGGGGTTTACTGAAGCTTTCTTT CASSLRGGFTEAFF
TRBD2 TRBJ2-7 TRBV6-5 TGTGCCAGCAGTTACTACGGACTAGCGGGGAACGGGCAGTACTTC CASSYYGLAGNGQYF
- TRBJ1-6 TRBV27 TGTGCCAGCAACGAACGGTATAATTCACCCCTCCACTTT CASNERYNSPLHF
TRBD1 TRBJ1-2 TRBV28 TGTGCCAGCAGCGCCCACGGACAGGACTATGGCTACACCTTC CASSAHGQDYGYTF
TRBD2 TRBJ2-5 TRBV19 TGTGCCACTGGGACTAGCGGGGGGGCCTGGGAGACCCAGTACTTC CATGTSGGAWETQYF
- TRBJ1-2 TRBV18 TGTGCCAGCTCACCACCGCTTGAAGGGTATGGCTACACCTTC CASSPPLEGYGYTF
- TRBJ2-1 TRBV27 TGTGCCACATGGACTGTCTCCTACAATGAGCAGTTCTTC CATWTVSYNEQFF
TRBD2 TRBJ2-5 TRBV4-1 TGCGCCAGCAGCCTAGTGGTGATTAGCGGGGGGGCACGACGAGGGACGCTAGAGACCCAGTACTTC CASSLVVISGGARRGTLETQYF
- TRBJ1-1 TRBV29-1 TGCAGCGTTGAATGGGTTGAAGCTTTCTTT CSVEWVEAFF